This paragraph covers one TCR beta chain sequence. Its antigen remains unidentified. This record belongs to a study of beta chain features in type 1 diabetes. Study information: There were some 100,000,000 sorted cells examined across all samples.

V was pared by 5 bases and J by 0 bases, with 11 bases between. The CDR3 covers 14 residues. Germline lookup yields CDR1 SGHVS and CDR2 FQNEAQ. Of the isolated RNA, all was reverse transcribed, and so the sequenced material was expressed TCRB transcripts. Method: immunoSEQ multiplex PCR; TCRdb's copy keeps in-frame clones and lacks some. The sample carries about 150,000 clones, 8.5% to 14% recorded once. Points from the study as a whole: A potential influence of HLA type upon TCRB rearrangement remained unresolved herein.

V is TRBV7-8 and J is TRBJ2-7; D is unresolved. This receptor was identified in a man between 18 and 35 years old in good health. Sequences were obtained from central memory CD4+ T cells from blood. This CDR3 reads CASSLMESSYEQYF. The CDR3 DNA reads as TGTGCCAGCAGCCTCATGGAGAGCTCCTACGAGCAGTACTTC.